The 29 T cell receptor beta chains in this list originate from one sample, sequenced in a study of cytomegalovirus exposure and HLA in healthy donors. The PCR made use of 60 Vbeta and 13 Jbeta primers. Data came from immunoSEQ multiplex PCR; TCRdb stores just in-frame clones and leaves some out. The sample has under 90,000 clones, and its top ten clones hold 6.5% to 9.5%. Sequencing used PBMCs. Receptors originate from a female donor in good health and CMV-seropositive.

On this clone: Other DNA variants within this sample encode the same CDR3. This chain joins TRBV30 and TRBJ2-7; 9 positions match TRBD1. Trimming at V came to 4 bases and at J to 4 bases, leaving 2 bases not matched to a gene. The CDR3 contains 12 residues. Per the germline V gene, CDR1 is GTSNPN and CDR2 is SVGIG (reference sequence). In DNA form, the CDR3 reads TGTGCCTGGAAACAGGGGGCTTACGAGCAGTACTTC. Amino acids: CAWKQGAYEQYF.

The V and J genes are TRBV9 and TRBJ2-1; 9 bases align to TRBD2. V was pared by 4 bases and J by 0 bases, with 2 bases of the junction left unmatched. CDR3 length: 15 residues. Germline loops: CDR1 SGDLS, CDR2 YYNGEE. The CDR3 sequence is CASSQTSGSYNEQFF. CDR3 nucleotides: TGTGCCAGCAGCCAGACTAGCGGCTCCTACAATGAGCAGTTCTTC.

The rearrangement links TRBV2 to TRBJ2-2, with 8 bases fitting TRBD1. The CDR3 is 15 amino acids. From germline, CDR1 is SNHLY and CDR2 FYNNEI. The V and J ends lost 2 bases and 3 bases, in that order; junction bases with no gene match: 2. The CDR3 DNA sequence: TGTGCCAGCAGTGAACAGGGGGCGGACACCGGGGAGCTGTTTTTT. This gives the protein CASSEQGADTGELFF.

This clone ranks as medium-sized in terms of frequency. The chain couples TRBV4-1 to TRBJ2-1; no reliable D call. CDR1 and CDR2 from the germline V gene are MGHRA and YSYEKL. Trimming pared 0 bases from V and 13 bases from J, leaving 13 bases between. CDR3 size: 13 residues. CDR3 sequence: CASSQDPGSRQFF. CDR3 sequence (DNA): TGCGCCAGCAGCCAAGATCCGGGTAGTCGACAGTTCTTC.

The chain has TRBV18 and TRBJ2-5; D gene ambiguous. The V gene lost 2 bases and the J gene lost 5 bases, with 9 bases spanning the gap. Per germline, CDR1 KGHSH and CDR2 LQKENI. This CDR3 comprises 13 residues. CDR3 region: CASSPFSVETQYF. The CDR3 nucleotides read TGTGCCAGCTCACCATTTTCGGTGGAGACCCAGTACTTC. Drawing the rest from reference TRBV18 and TRBJ2-5, the complete variable domain is NAGVMQNPRHLVRRRGQEARLRCSPMKGHSHVYWYRQLPEEGLKFMVYLQKENIIDESGMPKERFSAEFPKEGPSILRIQQVVRGDSAAYFCASSPFSVETQYFGPGTRLLVL.

The chain is built from TRBV5-1 and TRBJ1-2; 7 bases are a match to TRBD1. Germline V gene data show CDR1 as SGHRS and CDR2 as YFSETQ. This CDR3 has 17 amino acids. With V trimmed by 4 bases and J by 0 bases, 12 bases remained unmatched. CDR3 bases: TGCGCCAGCAGCGTCGGGCCCGGGACAGACTCTAACTATGGCTACACCTTC. It codes for CASSVGPGTDSNYGYTF. The whole variable domain, remainder taken from reference TRBV5-1 and TRBJ1-2, is KAGVTQTPRYLIKTRGQQVTLSCSPISGHRSVSWYQQTPGQGLQFLFEYFSETQRNKGNFPGRFSGRQFSNSRSEMNVSTLELGDSALYLCASSVGPGTDSNYGYTFGSGTRLTVV.

J is TRBJ2-7 and V is TRBV7-2; D remains ambiguous. CDR3 size: 13 residues. Trimming left V 5 bases short and J 4 bases short, with 12 bases between. Germline assignment: CDR1 SGHTA and CDR2 FQGNSA. The CDR3 bases are TGTGCCAGCAGCGATCTTAAGCCATACGAGCAGTACTTC. This codes for CASSDLKPYEQYF.

This rearrangement joins TRBV16 to TRBJ1-2, with 8 bases lining up with TRBD1. Germline CDR1 reads KGHSY; CDR2 reads FQNENV. The V and J ends lost 0 bases and 4 bases, in that order; junction bases with no gene match: 4. The CDR3 spans 15 residues. Here the CDR3 reads CASSQSRQGSYGYTF. The CDR3 coding sequence is TGTGCCAGCAGCCAATCTCGACAGGGGAGCTATGGCTACACCTTC.

This rearrangement joins TRBV7-2 to TRBJ1-2, with a tentative D call TRBD1 (5 bases). Germline CDR1 reads SGHTA; CDR2 reads FQGNSA. CDR3 length: 13 residues. V lost 5 bases to trimming and J lost 8 bases, with 15 bases between them. The CDR3, as DNA: TGTGCCAGCAGCGTAAACCAGGGTTTCGGCTACACCTTC. This gives the protein CASSVNQGFGYTF.

This rearrangement joins TRBV30 to TRBJ2-3; D is unresolved. Germline assignment: CDR1 GTSNPN and CDR2 SVGIG (reference sequence). Trimming stripped 0 bases from V and 1 base from J, with 11 bases between. This CDR3 is built from 15 residues. The chain's CDR3 is CAWSVIGGGTDTQYF. The DNA for the CDR3 is TGTGCCTGGAGTGTGATCGGCGGAGGCACAGATACGCAGTATTTT. Full variable domain (remainder filled in from reference TRBV30 and TRBJ2-3): SQTIHQWPATLVQPVGSPLSLECTVEGTSNPNLYWYRQAAGRGLQLLFYSVGIGQISSEVPQNLSASRPQDRQFILSSKKLLLSDSGFYLCAWSVIGGGTDTQYFGPGTRLTVL.

The chain employs TRBV11-2 and TRBJ2-2; a possible D gene is TRBD2 (5 bases). The V and J ends lost 6 bases and 0 bases respectively, with 20 bases between them. Per the germline V gene, CDR1 is SGHAT and CDR2 is FQNNGV. This CDR3 comprises 18 residues. This chain's CDR3 is CASRESAGIRANTGELFF. DNA of the CDR3: TGTGCCAGCAGGGAATCGGCCGGGATAAGAGCGAACACCGGGGAGCTGTTTTTT.

The V call is TRBV6-1, the J call TRBJ2-5, with D maybe TRBD2 (7 bases). V was clipped by 9 bases and J by 7 bases, with 18 bases between them. Germline-derived CDR1 and CDR2 are MNHNS and SASEGT. The CDR3 is made up of 13 amino acids. The DNA for the CDR3 is TGTGCCAGTCTCCGGGGGGCCGGGGGGACCCAGTACTTC. Encoded protein: CASLRGAGGTQYF.

Comment on this clone: The identical CDR3 is also encoded by other nucleotide sequences in the sample. The gene calls are TRBV18 and TRBJ1-2, with D perhaps TRBD1 (5 bases). In germline, CDR1 is KGHSH, CDR2 LQKENI. Between the trimmed V and J ends, which lost 3 bases and 6 bases, there was a span of 11 bases. The length of the CDR3 is 13 residues. The CDR3 nucleotides are TGTGCCAGCTCACCCCGAGAAGGGGATGGCTACACCTTC. This sequence encodes CASSPREGDGYTF.

This chain links TRBV7-3 with TRBJ2-7; D perhaps matches TRBD1 (5 bases). This CDR3 has 13 residues. Germline CDR1 reads SGHTA; CDR2 reads FQGTGA. V was cut by 2 bases and J by 5 bases, with 10 bases left in between. The CDR3 loop reads CASSLGAGDEQYF. CDR3 sequence (DNA): TGTGCCAGCAGCTTAGGGGCAGGCGACGAGCAGTACTTC. The entire variable domain, with the rest obtained from reference TRBV7-3 and TRBJ2-7, is as follows: GAGVSQTPSNKVTEKGKYVELRCDPISGHTALYWYRQSLGQGPEFLIYFQGTGAADDSGLPNDRFFAVRPEGSVSTLKIQRTERGDSAVYLCASSLGAGDEQYFGPGTRLTVT.

The chain employs TRBV21-1 and TRBJ1-1; TRBD1, the D gene given by the table, was not confirmed from the DNA. TRBV21-1 is labeled a pseudogene. The CDR3 contains 17 residues. The CDR3 bases are TGTGCCAGCAGCCTACCAAACAGGGTGGTAGTGGGCACTGAAGCTTTCTTT. Translation: CASSLPNRVVVGTEAFF.

This rearrangement joins TRBV4-3 to TRBJ2-3; 13 positions match TRBD2. This CDR3 contains 16 residues. Trimming cost V 0 bases and J 4 bases; bases outside gene matches: 1. Germline V gene lookup returns CDR1 LGHNA and CDR2 YSLEER. The CDR3 coding sequence is TGCGCCAGCAGCCAAGATACTAGCGGGAGGGCAGATACGCAGTATTTT. Amino acid sequence: CASSQDTSGRADTQYF.

For this clone: At one boundary the junction diverges from the germline segment, which might be a read error. The rearrangement uses TRBV28 and TRBJ1-5, with D unclear. This CDR3 has 15 amino acids. Germline CDR1 reads MDHEN; CDR2 reads SYDVKM. Here the CDR3 reads CASRLSRDRNQPQHF. CDR3 nucleotides: TGTGCCAGCAGATTATCCCGGGATCGCAATCAGCCCCAGCATTTT.

The J gene is TRBJ2-6, the V gene TRBV25-1; the D gene is possibly TRBD1 (5 bases). Germline V gives CDR1 MGHDK, CDR2 SYGVNS. The ends were cut back, 1 base at V and 0 bases at J, with 13 bases in the middle. The length of the CDR3 is 18 residues. The CDR3 nucleotides read TGTGCCAGCAGTGAATCTCCAGGGTCCTTCTCTGGGGCCAACGTCCTGACTTTC. Its protein is CASSESPGSFSGANVLTF.

This chain joins TRBV9 and TRBJ2-7; 11 bases fit TRBD2. CDR1 SGDLS and CDR2 YYNGEE come from the germline V gene. The junction had 10 bases not matched to a gene; V was cut back by 4 bases and J by 7 bases. This CDR3 contains 15 residues. CDR3 region: CASSFSPGLADEQYF. CDR3 sequence (DNA): TGTGCCAGCAGCTTCAGTCCGGGACTAGCGGATGAGCAGTACTTC.

The rearrangement links TRBV4-3 to TRBJ1-2; D is perhaps TRBD1 (5 bases). V lost 0 bases to trimming and J lost 4 bases, with 15 bases between them. The CDR3 has 16 residues. Germline assignment: CDR1 LGHNA and CDR2 YSLEER. The CDR3 region is CASSQDSQGLSYGYTF. In DNA, the CDR3 is TGCGCCAGCAGCCAAGATTCCCAGGGACTATCCTATGGCTACACCTTC.

The chain is built from TRBV18 and TRBJ2-1; possible D gene TRBD1, 6 bases. V lost 3 bases and J 10 bases, leaving 10 bases between the germline ends. From germline, CDR1 is KGHSH and CDR2 LQKENI. This CDR3 comprises 12 residues. CDR3: CASSPARGEQFF. CDR3 in DNA: TGTGCCAGCTCACCGGCCAGGGGCGAGCAGTTCTTC.

This chain joins TRBV28 and TRBJ1-2; 8 nucleotides agree with TRBD1. V trimming: 5 bases; J trimming: 5 bases; junction bases outside the gene matches: 4. This CDR3 is built from 13 residues. Germline CDR1 MDHEN, CDR2 SYDVKM. The CDR3 spells CASSQDREYGYTF. Written as DNA, the CDR3 is TGTGCCAGCAGTCAGGACAGGGAATATGGCTACACCTTC.

The chain has TRBV19 and TRBJ1-6; 8 bases align to TRBD1. Trimming removed 6 bases from V and 18 bases from J; junction bases left unmatched: 13. The CDR3 is 13 residues long. Germline V gene lookup returns CDR1 LNHDA and CDR2 SQIVND (reference sequence). In DNA, the CDR3 is TGTGCCAGTAGCCTCGACAGGGGCCGAGCCCCCCACTTT. Its translation is CASSLDRGRAPHF.

This rearrangement joins TRBV18 to TRBJ2-1; the match to TRBD2 covers 14 bases. The CDR3 totals 16 residues. With V trimmed by 6 bases and J by 7 bases, 8 bases remained unmatched. Germline V gene data show CDR1 as KGHSH and CDR2 as LQKENI. The CDR3 here is CASSPPGLAGGNEQFF. The CDR3 region has the DNA TGTGCCAGCTCCCCTCCTGGACTAGCGGGAGGTAATGAGCAGTTCTTC.

This chain joins TRBV2 and TRBJ1-1; TRBD1 is a possible D gene (5 bases). Between the trimmed V and J ends, which lost 8 bases and 1 base, there was a span of 17 bases. This CDR3 spans 15 amino acids. In germline, CDR1 is SNHLY, CDR2 FYNNEI. The CDR3 protein is CASSQRGVENTEAFF. CDR3 sequence (DNA): TGTGCCAGCTCCCAGCGGGGGGTAGAGAACACTGAAGCTTTCTTT.

The chain uses TRBV2 and TRBJ1-5; D possibly corresponds to TRBD1 (6 bases). Germline V gene lookup returns CDR1 SNHLY and CDR2 FYNNEI. The germline V and J ends were trimmed by 8 bases and 4 bases, with 12 bases remaining between them. This CDR3 contains 13 residues. The CDR3 coding sequence is TGTGCCAGCGTACAGGGTTTTAATCAGCCCCAGCATTTT. As protein: CASVQGFNQPQHF. Variable domain in full (rest from reference TRBV2 and TRBJ1-5): EPEVTQTPSHQVTQMGQEVILRCVPISNHLYFYWYRQILGQKVEFLVSFYNNEISEKSEIFDDQFSVERPDGSNFTLKIRSTKLEDSAMYFCASVQGFNQPQHFGDGTRLSIL.

The V call is TRBV6-5, the J call TRBJ1-1, with D maybe TRBD1 (6 bases). V dropped 6 bases and J dropped 2 bases, with 10 bases sitting between them. Germline V gene sequence: CDR1 MNHEY, CDR2 SVGAGI. This CDR3 spans 13 amino acids. In DNA, the CDR3 is TGTGCCAGCAGAGAACAGGGAAACACTGAAGCTTTCTTT. This sequence encodes CASREQGNTEAFF.

The chain couples TRBV27 to TRBJ2-7; TRBD1 matches at 10 bases. Germline CDR1 MNHEY, CDR2 SMNVEV (reference sequence). The CDR3 covers 15 residues. Trimming removed 5 bases from V and 3 bases from J; junction bases left unmatched: 7. CDR3 residues: CASSTDRDRGYEQYF. Written as DNA, the CDR3 is TGTGCCAGCAGTACCGACCGGGACAGGGGCTACGAGCAGTACTTC.

The V call is TRBV10-3, the J call TRBJ1-1, with D perhaps TRBD1 (6 bases). CDR3 length equals 15 residues. From germline, CDR1 is ENHRY and CDR2 SYGVKD. V was trimmed by 4 bases and J by 0 bases, leaving 12 bases between them. CDR3: CAISGPTGMNTEAFF. As DNA, the CDR3 is TGTGCCATCAGTGGACCGACAGGTATGAACACTGAAGCTTTCTTT.